Below, one T cell receptor beta chain is given with its context. This receptor's antigen is unknown. Base-call qualities are not available, and no considerably larger clone is one nucleotide away. The library was made by the immunoSEQ multiplex PCR assay. For the multiplex PCR, a mixture combining 60 forward primers for TCR Vbeta segments and 13 reverse primers for TCR Jbeta segments was used. The CDR3 region of rearranged TCR beta genes was amplified from genomic DNA with a multiplex PCR assay. Amplified TCR beta libraries were sequenced as 87-base-pair reads on the Illumina HiSeq System. The authors' analysis ran thus. In a later analysis, about 80 million unique TCR beta chains were counted across the 500 to 850 repertoires, and roughly 10 million of these chains were shared by at least two donors. Raw reads were error-corrected and collapsed into unique sequences by a nearest-neighbor algorithm in which closely related sequences were merged to remove PCR and sequencing errors. V, D and J gene segments were assigned by aligning CDR3 sequences to IMGT reference sequences. For a sequence to be retained, at least a six-nucleotide match to both a V gene segment and a J gene segment was required. Rearrangements were called productive when the CDR3 lacked stop codons and stayed in frame with V and J; all others were non-productive. Following IMGT convention, CDR3 was defined as the stretch from the second conserved V-encoded cysteine up to the conserved J-encoded phenylalanine. The earlier analysis of a few hundred of the donors excluded sequences that lacked an unambiguous match to a single V gene segment. In an earlier analysis of approximately 590 of the donors, V segments were called functional above 56.7% productive rearrangements and were called segregating when the between-donor standard deviation exceeded 5%. A statistical classification framework was built to diagnose cytomegalovirus status from the catalog of TCR beta chain sequences. In a later analysis, V and J genes were assigned by comparing TCR nucleotide sequences against IMGT/GENE-DB human TR gene sequences. In a later analysis, CDR3 sequences and most-parsimonious VDJ recombination scenarios were assigned using the TCRdist pipeline. A later analysis defined each TCR beta chain by its CDR3 amino acid sequence plus V-gene family, and excluded reads lacking a unique V-gene family. To address suspected cross-contamination and a sequencing artifact, a later analysis removed several hundred highly shared, low-generation-probability nucleotide sequences. In a later analysis, a clonal expansion index for each public chain was calculated from normalized within-repertoire ranks of inferred template counts. A later analysis computed generation probabilities with a VDJ recombination model fitted to out-of-frame rearrangements, and checked the results against IGoR. In a later analysis, TCR-TCR, TCR-HLA and TCR-CMV co-occurrence was scored with hypergeometric tests, and a repertoire-size bias correction was applied to TCR pairs. In a later analysis, false discovery rates were estimated by permuting HLA or CMV assignments 20 times. In a later analysis, co-occurring TCRs were grouped with DBSCAN, and TCRdist sequence similarity was added when clustering was performed within HLA-allele-positive subsets. Repertoires with fewer than 30,000 or more than 120,000 public chains were left out of co-occurrence clustering, as were about 5 repertoires with anomalous nucleotide sharing. Imported from immuneACCESS, the table was reduced by TCRdb to in-frame sequences with V and J called. These copies leave out some clones; in studies compared against another copy, an unresolved V gene accounts for under half, and the cause of the remainder is not known. V and J calls and clone size are as listed in that table; D and trimming were resolved from the DNA. This sample comprises some 100,000 clones, roughly 70% of them detected only once. The ten most abundant clones make up 4% to 5.5% of the sample.

The CDR3 covers 15 residues, taking in both the cysteine and the phenylalanine. Here the CDR3 DNA is all that survives: 45 bases in frame from base 1. The germline V gene specifies SGHDT as CDR1 and YYEEEE as CDR2. V and J are truncated by 2 bases and 3 bases respectively, leaving an intervening sequence of 12 bases. In total, roughly 670 healthy bone marrow donors made up the cohort. Cohort members were all nominally healthy when sampled, although unrecorded immune exposures were likely present. The donor tested CMV seropositive, placing the donor among the 289 seropositive members of the cohort. A peripheral blood sample was collected from each donor, and TCR beta sequencing was performed on peripheral blood mononuclear cells. The Qiagen DNeasy Blood Extraction Kit was used to extract genomic DNA from the blood cell samples. The sample originates from a study of cytomegalovirus exposure and HLA in healthy donors (dated by TCRdb to between 2016 and 2019). Background on the whole study: An earlier analysis of several hundred of the donors reported more than 250 Gb of sequence data and 100 million to 140 million unique TCR beta sequences from around 200 million T cells. Among 350 to 400 genotyped donors of the cohort, an average of approximately 250,000 unique TCR beta nucleotide sequences were sequenced per donor, around 20% of them non-productive. The study used immunosequencing to profile the T cell repertoires of some 600 subjects and linked those repertoires to cytomegalovirus serostatus. Every discovery cohort repertoire had been produced on one sequencing platform. Typing coverage differed by locus: A, B, C, DRB1 and DQB1 were typed in roughly 620-630 donors, DQA1 in 522, DPA1 in some 610, and DPB1 in roughly 450. An early release that covered more than 550 HLA-typed donors contained around 330 gigabases of sequencing data and roughly 84 million unique TCR sequences. Of the 350 to 400 genotyped donors, roughly 80% fell in the genetic ancestry cluster associated with self-reported Caucasian donors. Because of strong linkage in the cohort, roughly five DR-DQ haplotypes were treated as single units for association and clustering. A later genetic analysis took genome-wide SNP genotypes for 398 of the 666 donors and used that subset as a discovery cohort. A later analysis re-analyzed previously published TCR beta repertoires from 666 donors and added high-resolution HLA genotyping to study TCR occurrence patterns. Donor age, sex, ethnicity and CMV serostatus were compiled alongside the repertoire data. HLA typing covered class I and class II loci at four-digit resolution. The study was designed to test whether signatures of past pathogen exposure could be identified by cataloging public T cell receptors. The later analysis used no new phenotypic data to find candidate immune exposures, relying instead on TCR beta sequences and their occurrence across donors. High-throughput TCR immunosequencing, statistical association of individual TCRs with disease status, and machine learning were combined to predict cytomegalovirus infection status. In addition to the first cohort of 666 subjects, a separate validation cohort of under 150 different subjects was used. An earlier analysis of about 600 of the donors used high-throughput TCR beta sequencing to judge whether each TCR beta V gene segment behaved as functional or pseudogenic. Overall study outcomes, separate from this receptor: In a later analysis, HLA-associated TCR beta chains were found to be more clonally expanded and to have lower generation probabilities than equally common non-associated chains. It was suggested by the authors that the approach could potentially be generalized to other disease states and immunological phenotypes. A later analysis found that most CMV-associated TCR beta chains appeared HLA-restricted, with HLA associations seemingly driven largely by CMV exposure. In a later analysis, several top co-occurrence clusters were reported to appear linked to parvovirus B19, influenza, CMV and Epstein-Barr virus. The classifier was reported to diagnose cytomegalovirus status with high specificity and sensitivity in both the original cohort and the validation cohort. Strong co-occurrence of HLA alleles, especially DR and DQ, made assigning TCR associations to individual alleles difficult. At a false discovery rate of 0.05, a later analysis linked about 17,000 TCR beta sequences to specific HLA alleles. Immune exposure information for the cohort was limited to CMV serostatus. A few of the identified cytomegalovirus-associated TCR beta chains were confirmed in vitro to be specific for cytomegalovirus antigens. Correlated functional status among segregating V segments might reflect linkage disequilibrium, but an unknown experimental factor could not be ruled out. Because counts were too low, around 18 rarely observed V segments, including chromosome 9 orphons, were left out of the earlier analysis of 500 to 650 of the donors. Compared with the approximately 710-donor mean, donors in an Asian-associated ancestry cluster had fewer N-insertions in productive TCRs, according to a later genetic analysis. An earlier analysis of around 540 of the donors showed that most TCR beta V segments appeared in productive rearrangements either about 87% or about 30% of the time, which broadly matched IMGT annotations. In a later analysis, TCR association rates were found to vary across HLA loci, with the most associated TCRs seen for DRB1 alleles and the fewest for HLA-C alleles. Most TCR sequences were seen in very few donors, while some public TCRs were found in many individuals. The cohort was sequenced for TCR beta chains only, and without alpha or paired-chain data the features that could be detected were limited. A cluster of highly shared sequence variants was judged likely to be a technical artifact of the sequencing pipeline. A further reported finding was that TCR beta sequences accurately predicted the HLA-A and HLA-B alleles for most subjects in the first cohort. Because some donors lacked HLA typing at each locus, the association tests relied only on the typed subset. In a later genetic analysis, a missense DCLRE1C variant was associated with V-gene and J-gene trimming of TCR beta chains, and the association was replicated in an independent cohort. The 87-base-pair reads could not distinguish some IMGT-functional V segments, including TRBV6-2 and TRBV6-3, so those segments were excluded. The study listed approximately 150 TCR beta chains as associated with cytomegalovirus. Sequencing depth was assumed to be roughly uniform across donors in the presence/absence analyses, though that assumption may not hold.

In this chain, TRBV5-6 is recombined with TRBJ2-1; no D gene can be assigned with confidence. This receptor was obtained from a woman between 18 and 30 years old in good health and CMV-seropositive. The specimen was PBMCs. The CDR3: CASSFRQNFYNEQFF. The nucleotide sequence is TGTGCCAGCAGCTTCAGGCAGAACTTCTACAATGAGCAGTTCTTC.